What follows is one T cell receptor (beta chain) and its context. The antigen is not known. Every isolated RNA sample was fully reverse transcribed, so sequencing captured expressed TCRB transcripts. Using immunoSEQ multiplex PCR, the repertoire was profiled, and TCRdb retains in-frame clones only, with some absent. The repertoire holds over 600,000 clones, with 12% as singletons. The record originates from a study of beta chain features in type 1 diabetes. Overall study: Researchers looked at 85 million to 110 million sorted cells across all samples. Findings of the study overall: Lower insertion and higher deletion counts appeared at VDJ junctions in type 1 diabetes patients. Type 1 diabetes patients had TCRB CDR3s that were shorter (moderately but significantly so) in all four CD4+ subsets. Shorter templates may be favored by PCR, equally so in patients and controls.

Purities in excess of 95% were seen in all sorted populations. V trimming: 3 bases; J trimming: 0 bases; junction bases outside the gene matches: 4. Germline V CDR1 and CDR2: SGHAT, FQNNGV. This CDR3 comprises 16 residues. The sample taken for sequencing was naive CD4+ T cells from blood. The genes are TRBV11-2 and TRBJ2-4; 8 bases agree with TRBD2. This TCR was sampled from a man aged 30-40 years with type 1 diabetes. CDR3 region: CASSLSLAVAKNIQYF. CDR3 bases: TGTGCCAGCAGCTTGTCACTAGCGGTAGCCAAAAACATTCAGTACTTC.